Included here is one TCR beta chain sequence, with context. Its antigen remains unidentified. The data are from a study of cytomegalovirus exposure and HLA in healthy donors. Study-level background: Earlier findings included some 100 million unique TCR beta sequences obtained from about 179 million T cells. Study outcomes and limitations: Sequences of the TCR beta chain were said to predict the HLA-A and HLA-B alleles of most subjects accurately. Reportedly, a later analysis found an Asian-associated ancestry cluster had fewer N-insertions than the approximately 600-donor mean. It was taken for granted in presence/absence analyses that sequencing depth across donors was roughly uniform.

Researchers ran the PCR with 60 Vbeta and 13 Jbeta primers. Assay used: immunoSEQ multiplex PCR; TCRdb lists only in-frame clones, some missing. The data hold about 190,000 clones, with around 86% observed a single time. Source material: PBMCs. This TCR was sampled from a man between 40 and 49 years old in good health and CMV-seropositive.

CDR3 nucleotides: TGCGCCAGCAGCTTGCTAGCGGGGGGGGAAGAGACCCAGTACTTC. It codes for CASSLLAGGEETQYF. This chain links TRBV5-1 with TRBJ2-5; TRBD2 matches at 12 bases. This CDR3 has 15 amino acids. Germline values: CDR1 SGHRS, CDR2 YFSETQ. J was trimmed by 3 bases and V by 1 base; bases with no gene match: 1.